The clone carrying this T cell receptor (beta chain) was observed a few times. This sample was included in a study of blood T cells in healthy people across ages. Through a sample-barcoded 5' primer and a J-beta primer mix, a second PCR was run for roughly 7 to 12 cycles. Each TCR beta cDNA got a 12-nucleotide random molecular identifier. One entry per CDR3 protein results from TCRdb running MiXCR on the 5' RACE reads. Of about 680,000 distinct CDR3 sequences listed, roughly 50% are singletons. This CDR3 is 15 amino acids long. Germline V CDR1 and CDR2: KGHSH, LQKENI. The gene calls are TRBV18 and TRBJ2-7; D gene uncertain. The J call is doubtful: the DNA matches TRBJ2-5 better. This receptor was taken from a woman between 55 and 75 years old in good health. Sequencing was done on a sample of blood. Written as DNA, the CDR3 is TGTGCCAGCTCACCACCGGACGGGCCCAGTAAGACCCAGTACTTC. Protein: CASSPPDGPSKTQYF.